This T cell receptor beta chain was captured by sequencing in a study of control samples from healthy donors and cancer patients. Trimming pared 7 bases from V and 2 bases from J, leaving 18 bases between. Per the germline V gene, CDR1 is SGHAT and CDR2 is FQNNGV. The CDR3 extends over 15 amino acids. Some clones are missing from TCRdb's copy, which holds only in-frame ones; the method was immunoSEQ multiplex PCR. The sample yields about 82,000 clones, 75% to 90% seen once. This clone was detected only once. The gene calls are TRBV11-2 and TRBJ2-7, with a possible D match to TRBD2 (6 bases). The source is a man in his fifties in good health. Sequencing was carried out using blood. CDR3 region: CASKTGGLEPYEQYF. CDR3 DNA sequence: TGTGCCAGCAAGACCGGAGGGCTTGAGCCCTACGAGCAGTACTTC.